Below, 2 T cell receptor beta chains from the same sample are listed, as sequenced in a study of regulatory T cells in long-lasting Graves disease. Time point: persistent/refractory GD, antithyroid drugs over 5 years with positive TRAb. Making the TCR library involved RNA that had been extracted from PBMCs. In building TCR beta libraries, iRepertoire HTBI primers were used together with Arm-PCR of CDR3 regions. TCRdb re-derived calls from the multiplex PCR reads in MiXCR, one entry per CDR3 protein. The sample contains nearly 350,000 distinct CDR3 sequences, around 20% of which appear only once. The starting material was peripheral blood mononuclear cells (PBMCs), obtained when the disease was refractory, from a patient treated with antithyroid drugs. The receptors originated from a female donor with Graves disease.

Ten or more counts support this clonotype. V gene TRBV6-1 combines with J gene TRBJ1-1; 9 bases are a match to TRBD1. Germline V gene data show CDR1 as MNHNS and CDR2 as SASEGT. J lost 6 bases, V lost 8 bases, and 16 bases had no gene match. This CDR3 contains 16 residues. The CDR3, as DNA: TGTGCCAGCGGGTACAGGGGGCGGATTGGATCACCTGAAGCTTTCTTT. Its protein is CASGYRGRIGSPEAFF.

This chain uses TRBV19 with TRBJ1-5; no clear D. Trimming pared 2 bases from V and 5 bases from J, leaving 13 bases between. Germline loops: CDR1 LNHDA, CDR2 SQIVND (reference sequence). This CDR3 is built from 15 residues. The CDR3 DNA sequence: TGTGCCAGTAGTATACACCACATATCTCATCAGCCCCAGCATTTT. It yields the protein CASSIHHISHQPQHF.